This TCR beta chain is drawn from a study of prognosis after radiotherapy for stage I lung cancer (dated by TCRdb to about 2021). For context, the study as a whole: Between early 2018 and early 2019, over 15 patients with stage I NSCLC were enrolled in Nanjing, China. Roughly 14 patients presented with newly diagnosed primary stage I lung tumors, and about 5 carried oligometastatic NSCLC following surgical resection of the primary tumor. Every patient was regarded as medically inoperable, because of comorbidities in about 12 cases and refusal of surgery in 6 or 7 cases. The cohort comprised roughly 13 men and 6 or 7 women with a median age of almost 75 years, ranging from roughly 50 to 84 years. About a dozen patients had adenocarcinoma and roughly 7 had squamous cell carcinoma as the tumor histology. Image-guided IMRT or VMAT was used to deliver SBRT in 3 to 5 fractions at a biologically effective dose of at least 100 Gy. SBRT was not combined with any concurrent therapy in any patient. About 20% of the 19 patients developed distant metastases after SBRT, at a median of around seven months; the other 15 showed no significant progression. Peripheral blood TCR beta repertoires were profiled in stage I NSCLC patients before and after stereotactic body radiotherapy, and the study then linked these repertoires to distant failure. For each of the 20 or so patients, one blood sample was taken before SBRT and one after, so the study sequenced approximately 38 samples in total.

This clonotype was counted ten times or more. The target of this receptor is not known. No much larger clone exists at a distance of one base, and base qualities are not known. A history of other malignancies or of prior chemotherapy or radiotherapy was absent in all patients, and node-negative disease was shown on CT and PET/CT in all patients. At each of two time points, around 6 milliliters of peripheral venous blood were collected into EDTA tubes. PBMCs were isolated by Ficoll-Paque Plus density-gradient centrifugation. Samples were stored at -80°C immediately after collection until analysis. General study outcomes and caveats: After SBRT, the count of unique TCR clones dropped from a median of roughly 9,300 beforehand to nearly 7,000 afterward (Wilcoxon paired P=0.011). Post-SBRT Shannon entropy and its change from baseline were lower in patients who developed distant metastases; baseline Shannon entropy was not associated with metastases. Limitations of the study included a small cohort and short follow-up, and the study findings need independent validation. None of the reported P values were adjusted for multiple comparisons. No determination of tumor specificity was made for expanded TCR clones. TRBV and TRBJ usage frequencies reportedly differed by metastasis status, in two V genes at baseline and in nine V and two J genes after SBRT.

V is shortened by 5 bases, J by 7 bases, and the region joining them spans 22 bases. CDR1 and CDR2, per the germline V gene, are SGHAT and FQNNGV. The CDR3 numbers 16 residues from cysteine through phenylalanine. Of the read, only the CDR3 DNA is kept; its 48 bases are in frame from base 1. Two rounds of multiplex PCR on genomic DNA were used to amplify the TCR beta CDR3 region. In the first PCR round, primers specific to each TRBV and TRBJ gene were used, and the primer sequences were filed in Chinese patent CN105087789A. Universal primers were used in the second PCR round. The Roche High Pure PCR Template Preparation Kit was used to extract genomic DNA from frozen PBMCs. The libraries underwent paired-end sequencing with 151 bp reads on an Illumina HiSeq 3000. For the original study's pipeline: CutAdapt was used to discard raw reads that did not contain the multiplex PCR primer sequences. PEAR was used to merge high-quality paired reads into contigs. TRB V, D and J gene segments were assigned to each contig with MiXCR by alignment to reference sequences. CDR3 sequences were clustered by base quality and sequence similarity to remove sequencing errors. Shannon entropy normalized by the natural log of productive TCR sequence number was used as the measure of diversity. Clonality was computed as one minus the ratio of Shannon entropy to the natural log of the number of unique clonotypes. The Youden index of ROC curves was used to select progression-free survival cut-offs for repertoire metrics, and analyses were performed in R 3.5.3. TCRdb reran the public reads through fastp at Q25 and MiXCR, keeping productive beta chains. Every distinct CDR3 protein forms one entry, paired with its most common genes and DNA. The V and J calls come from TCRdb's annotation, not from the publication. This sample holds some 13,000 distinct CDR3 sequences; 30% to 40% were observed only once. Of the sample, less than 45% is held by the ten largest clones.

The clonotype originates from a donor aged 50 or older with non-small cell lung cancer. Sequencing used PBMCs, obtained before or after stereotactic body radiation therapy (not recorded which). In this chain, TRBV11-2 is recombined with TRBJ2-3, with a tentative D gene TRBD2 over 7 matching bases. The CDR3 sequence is CASSPAEGGLRNTQYF. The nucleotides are TGTGCCAGCAGCCCCGCGGAGGGGGGGCTGAGGAATACGCAGTATTTT.